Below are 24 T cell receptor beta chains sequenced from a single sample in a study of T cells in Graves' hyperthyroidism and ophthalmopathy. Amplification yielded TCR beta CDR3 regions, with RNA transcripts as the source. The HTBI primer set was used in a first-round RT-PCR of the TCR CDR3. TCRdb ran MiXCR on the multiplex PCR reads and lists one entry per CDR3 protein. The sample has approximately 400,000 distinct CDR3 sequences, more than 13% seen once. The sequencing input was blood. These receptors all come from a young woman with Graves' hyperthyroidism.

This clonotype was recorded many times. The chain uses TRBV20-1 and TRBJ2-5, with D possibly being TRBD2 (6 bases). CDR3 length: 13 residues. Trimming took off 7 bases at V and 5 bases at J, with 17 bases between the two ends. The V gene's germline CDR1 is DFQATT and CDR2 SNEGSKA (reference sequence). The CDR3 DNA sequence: TGCAGTGGGCGGGGCGGCCTCCGGGAGACCCAGTACTTC. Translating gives CSGRGGLRETQYF.

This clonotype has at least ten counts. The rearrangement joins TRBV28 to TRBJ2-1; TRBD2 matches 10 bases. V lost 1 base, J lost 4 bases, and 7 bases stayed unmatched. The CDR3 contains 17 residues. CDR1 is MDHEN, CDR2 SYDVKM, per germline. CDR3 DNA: TGTGCCAGCAGTTTATCAGTCCGGACTAGCGGTTACAATGAGCAGTTCTTC. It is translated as CASSLSVRTSGYNEQFF.

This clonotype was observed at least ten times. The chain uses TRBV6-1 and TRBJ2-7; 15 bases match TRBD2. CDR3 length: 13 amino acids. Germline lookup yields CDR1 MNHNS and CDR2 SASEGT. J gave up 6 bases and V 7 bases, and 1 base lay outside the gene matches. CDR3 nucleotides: TGTGCCAGCAAGGGACTAGCGGGAGGCGAGCAGTACTTC. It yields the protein CASKGLAGGEQYF.

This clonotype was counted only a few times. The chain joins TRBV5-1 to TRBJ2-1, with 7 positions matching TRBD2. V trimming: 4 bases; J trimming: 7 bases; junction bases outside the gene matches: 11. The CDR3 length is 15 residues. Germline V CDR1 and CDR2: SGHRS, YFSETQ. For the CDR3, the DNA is TGCGCCAGCAGCATGTTTGACCCGCGGGGGAATGAGCAGTTCTTC. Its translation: CASSMFDPRGNEQFF.

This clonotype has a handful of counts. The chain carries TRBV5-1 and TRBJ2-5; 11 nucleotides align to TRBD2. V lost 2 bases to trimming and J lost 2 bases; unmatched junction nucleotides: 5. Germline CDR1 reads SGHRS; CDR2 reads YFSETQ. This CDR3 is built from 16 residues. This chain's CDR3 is CASSFTSGSSQETQYF. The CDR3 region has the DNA TGCGCCAGCAGCTTCACTAGCGGGAGCTCACAAGAGACCCAGTACTTC.

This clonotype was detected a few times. The CDR3 here is CASSTERVGGNTF. CDR3 bases: TGCGCCAGCAGCACCGAGAGGGTAGGCGGCAACACCTTC. This chain uses TRBV5-1 with TRBJ1-2; D remains unclear. V was clipped by 4 bases and J by 12 bases, with 19 bases between them. Germline assignment: CDR1 SGHRS and CDR2 YFSETQ. There are 13 residues in the CDR3.

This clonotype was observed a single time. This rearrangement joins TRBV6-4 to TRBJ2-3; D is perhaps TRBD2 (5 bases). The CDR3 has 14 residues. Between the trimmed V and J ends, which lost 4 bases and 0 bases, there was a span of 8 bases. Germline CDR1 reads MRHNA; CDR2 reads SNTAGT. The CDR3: CASSAGGSTDTQYF. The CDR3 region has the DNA TGTGCCAGCAGTGCGGGCGGGAGCACAGATACGCAGTATTTT.

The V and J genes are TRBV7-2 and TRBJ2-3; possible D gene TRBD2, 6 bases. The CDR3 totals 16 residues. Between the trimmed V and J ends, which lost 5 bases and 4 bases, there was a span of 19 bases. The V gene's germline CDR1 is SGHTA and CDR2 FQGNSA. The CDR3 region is CASSLTVAVAADTQYF. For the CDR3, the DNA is TGTGCCAGCAGCCTTACGGTAGCGGTTGCCGCAGATACGCAGTATTTT.

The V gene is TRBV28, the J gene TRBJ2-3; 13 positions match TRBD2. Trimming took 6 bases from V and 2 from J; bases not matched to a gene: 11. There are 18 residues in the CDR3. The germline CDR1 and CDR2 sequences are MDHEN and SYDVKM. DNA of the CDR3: TGTGCCAGCAGCAAAGGACTAGCGGGAGTCGGGGCCACAGATACGCAGTATTTT. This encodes CASSKGLAGVGATDTQYF.

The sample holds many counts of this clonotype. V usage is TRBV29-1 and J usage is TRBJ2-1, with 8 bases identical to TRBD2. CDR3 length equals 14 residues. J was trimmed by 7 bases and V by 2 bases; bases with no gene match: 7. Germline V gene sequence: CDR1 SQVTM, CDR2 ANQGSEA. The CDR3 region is CSVEPGLGLNEQFF. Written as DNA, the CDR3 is TGCAGCGTTGAACCGGGACTAGGGTTAAATGAGCAGTTCTTC.

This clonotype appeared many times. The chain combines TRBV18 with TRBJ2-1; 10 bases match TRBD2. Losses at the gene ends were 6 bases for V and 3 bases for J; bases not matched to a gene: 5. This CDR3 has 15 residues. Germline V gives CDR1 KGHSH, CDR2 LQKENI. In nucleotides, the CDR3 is TGTGCCAGCTCGGGCCGGACTAGCGGCTACAATGAGCAGTTCTTC. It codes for CASSGRTSGYNEQFF.

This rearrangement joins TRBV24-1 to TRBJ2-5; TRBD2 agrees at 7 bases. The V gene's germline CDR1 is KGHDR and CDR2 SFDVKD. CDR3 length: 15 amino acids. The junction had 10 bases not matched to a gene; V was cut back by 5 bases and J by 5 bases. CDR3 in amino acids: CATSGGGKGSETQYF. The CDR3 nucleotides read TGTGCCACCAGTGGGGGGGGTAAGGGATCCGAGACCCAGTACTTC.

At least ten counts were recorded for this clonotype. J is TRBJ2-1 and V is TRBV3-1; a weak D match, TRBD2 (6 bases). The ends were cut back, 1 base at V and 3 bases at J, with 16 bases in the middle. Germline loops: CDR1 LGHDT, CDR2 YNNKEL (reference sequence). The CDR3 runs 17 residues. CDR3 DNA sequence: TGTGCCAGCAGCCAAGGCGGGGTAGCGCTGAACTACAATGAGCAGTTCTTC. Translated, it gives CASSQGGVALNYNEQFF.

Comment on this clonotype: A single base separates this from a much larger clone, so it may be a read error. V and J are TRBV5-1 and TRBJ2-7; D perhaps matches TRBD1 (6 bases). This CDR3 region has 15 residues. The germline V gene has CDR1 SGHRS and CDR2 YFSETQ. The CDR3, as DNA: TGTGCCACCCGGAGTGGAACCAGGGGTTCCTACGAGCAGTACTTC. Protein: CATRSGTRGSYEQYF.

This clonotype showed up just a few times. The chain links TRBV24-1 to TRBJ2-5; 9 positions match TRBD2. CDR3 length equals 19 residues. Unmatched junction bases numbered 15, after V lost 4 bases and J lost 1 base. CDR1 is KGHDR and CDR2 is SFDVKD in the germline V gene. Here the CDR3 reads CATSDIADLAGRPQETQYF. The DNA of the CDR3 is TGTGCCACCAGTGACATTGCGGATCTAGCGGGGAGGCCCCAAGAGACCCAGTACTTC.

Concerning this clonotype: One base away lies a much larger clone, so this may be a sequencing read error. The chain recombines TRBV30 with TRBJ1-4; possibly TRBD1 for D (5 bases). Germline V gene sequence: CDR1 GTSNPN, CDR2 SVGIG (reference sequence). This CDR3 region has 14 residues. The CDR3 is CAWSLGGSNEELFF. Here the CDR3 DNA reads TGTGCCTGGAGTCTCGGGGGAAGTAATGAAGAACTGTTTTTT.

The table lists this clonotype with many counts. CDR3 residues: CASRPASGVNTGELFF. Here the CDR3 DNA reads TGTGCCAGCAGACCGGCTAGCGGGGTGAACACCGGGGAGCTGTTTTTT. The chain recombines TRBV12-3 or TRBV12-4 with TRBJ2-2, with TRBD2 identical over 9 bases. V trimming: 6 bases; J trimming: 1 base; junction bases outside the gene matches: 6. The CDR3 runs to 16 residues.

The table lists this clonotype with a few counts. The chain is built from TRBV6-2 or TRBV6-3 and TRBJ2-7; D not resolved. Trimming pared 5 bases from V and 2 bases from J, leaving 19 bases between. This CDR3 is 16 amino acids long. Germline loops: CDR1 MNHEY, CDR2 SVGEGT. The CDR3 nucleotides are TGTGCCAGCAGTACGGATTTTAGGACGAAGACCTACGAGCAGTACTTC. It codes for CASSTDFRTKTYEQYF.

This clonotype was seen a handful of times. The CDR3 DNA reads as TGCGCCAGCACCCCGGATATTTGGGGGGACAATGAGCAGTTCTTC. Translated, it gives CASTPDIWGDNEQFF. This sequence joins TRBV5-1 and TRBJ2-1, with a possible D match to TRBD2 (6 bases). Germline V gene lookup returns CDR1 SGHRS and CDR2 YFSETQ. Trimming stripped 6 bases from V and 5 bases from J, with 18 bases between. CDR3 length: 15 amino acids.

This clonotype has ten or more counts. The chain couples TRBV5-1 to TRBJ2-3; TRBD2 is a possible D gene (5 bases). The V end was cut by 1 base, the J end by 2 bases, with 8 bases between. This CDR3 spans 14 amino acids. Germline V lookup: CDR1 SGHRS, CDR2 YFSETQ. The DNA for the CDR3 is TGCGCCAGCAGCTTGCGGGAAAACACAGATACGCAGTATTTT. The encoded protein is CASSLRENTDTQYF.

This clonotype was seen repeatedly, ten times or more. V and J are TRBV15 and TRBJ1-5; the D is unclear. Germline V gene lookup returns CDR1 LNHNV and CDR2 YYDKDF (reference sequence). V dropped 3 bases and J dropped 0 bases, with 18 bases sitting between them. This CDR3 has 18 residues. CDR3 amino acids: CATSSSGMMSYSNQPQHF. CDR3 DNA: TGTGCCACCAGCAGCTCCGGGATGATGTCTTATAGCAATCAGCCCCAGCATTTT.

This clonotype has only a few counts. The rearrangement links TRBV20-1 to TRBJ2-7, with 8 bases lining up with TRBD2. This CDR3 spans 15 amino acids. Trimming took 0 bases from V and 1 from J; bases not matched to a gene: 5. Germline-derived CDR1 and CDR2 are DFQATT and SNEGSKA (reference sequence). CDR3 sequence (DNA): TGCAGTGCTAGAGATGGAGCGGGGGATTCCTACGAGCAGTACTTC. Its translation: CSARDGAGDSYEQYF.

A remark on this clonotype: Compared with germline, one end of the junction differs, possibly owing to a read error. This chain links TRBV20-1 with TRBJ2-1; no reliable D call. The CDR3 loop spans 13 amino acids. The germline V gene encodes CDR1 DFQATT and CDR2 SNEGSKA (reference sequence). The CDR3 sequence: CSASESSCNEQFF. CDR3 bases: TGCAGTGCTAGTGAAAGCTCCTGCAATGAGCAGTTCTTC.

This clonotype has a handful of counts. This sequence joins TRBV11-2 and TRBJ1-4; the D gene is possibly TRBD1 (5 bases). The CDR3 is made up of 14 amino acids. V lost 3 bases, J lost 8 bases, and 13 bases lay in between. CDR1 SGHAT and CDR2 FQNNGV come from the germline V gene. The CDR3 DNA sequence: TGTGCCAGCAGCTTCCTTAGGGGATCGGAAAAACTGTTTTTT. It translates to CASSFLRGSEKLFF.